These 24 T cell receptor beta chains share one sample of origin, sequenced in a study of T cell responses to AZD1222 COVID-19 vaccine. Clones were sequenced by immunoSEQ multiplex PCR, and TCRdb holds only the in-frame ones, with some missing. The sample consists of 77,000 or so clones, roughly nine tenths of them appearing once. This material consisted of peripheral blood, taken on day 0 of AZD1222 vaccination. The receptors derive from an adult in good health.

In this sample, this clone turned up once. This chain connects TRBV7-6 to TRBJ2-3; 8 nucleotides line up with TRBD2. V was clipped by 1 base and J by 2 bases; unmatched bases: 5. Germline V CDR1 and CDR2: SGHVS, FNYEAQ. The CDR3 totals 16 residues. Here the CDR3 reads CASSLVRLASTDTQYF. CDR3 coding DNA: TGTGCCAGCAGCTTAGTACGACTAGCGTCCACAGATACGCAGTATTTT.

The J gene is TRBJ1-6, the V gene TRBV5-1, with D possibly being TRBD1 (6 bases). Trimming shortened V by 3 bases and J by 9 bases, and 19 bases separated the two germline ends. The germline gives CDR1 SGHRS, CDR2 YFSETQ. The CDR3 contains 16 residues. This chain's CDR3 is CASSWDGGPSSSPLHF. The DNA of the CDR3 is TGCGCCAGCAGCTGGGATGGGGGGCCCAGTTCTTCACCCCTCCACTTT.

This chain links TRBV6-1 with TRBJ2-5; TRBD2 matches at 8 bases. CDR1 is MNHNS and CDR2 is SASEGT in the germline V gene. V lost 2 bases to trimming and J lost 1 base; unmatched junction nucleotides: 3. This CDR3 comprises 15 residues. CDR3 loop: CASSETTSGQETQYF. DNA of the CDR3: TGTGCCAGCAGTGAAACTACTAGCGGCCAAGAGACCCAGTACTTC.

This CDR3 is CASSLRGRQETQYF. The DNA of the CDR3 is TGTGCCAGCAGCTTGAGGGGGCGACAAGAGACCCAGTACTTC. This sequence joins TRBV11-1 and TRBJ2-5, with TRBD1 identical over 7 bases. J gave up 2 bases and V 3 bases, and 3 bases lay outside the gene matches. Germline V gives CDR1 SGHAT, CDR2 FQDESV (reference sequence). CDR3 length: 14 residues.

This chain links TRBV5-4 with TRBJ2-7; D remains unclear. Germline assignment: CDR1 SGHNT and CDR2 YYREEE (reference sequence). V shed 0 bases and J shed 0 bases, with 16 bases lying between them. The CDR3 totals 17 residues. In DNA, the CDR3 is TGTGCCAGCAGCTTGGCCATTACTCCTGGGCGCTCCTACGAGCAGTACTTC. As protein: CASSLAITPGRSYEQYF.

This chain links TRBV28 with TRBJ2-7, with 7 bases matching TRBD2. CDR1 and CDR2 (germline): MDHEN, SYDVKM. The CDR3 runs to 15 residues. V shed 6 bases, J shed 4 bases, and the junction held 12 bases outside the gene matches. Here the CDR3 reads CASRRGLDPAYEQYF. CDR3 in DNA: TGTGCCAGCAGGAGAGGACTAGATCCCGCGTACGAGCAGTACTTC.

V usage is TRBV6-6 and J usage is TRBJ2-7, with D hard to call. CDR1 and CDR2 from the germline V gene are MNHNY and SVGAGI (reference sequence). V dropped 1 base and J dropped 5 bases, with 6 bases sitting between them. The CDR3 sequence is 12 residues long. The CDR3 reads CASSYLGNEQYF. CDR3 DNA sequence: TGTGCCAGCAGTTACTTGGGGAACGAGCAGTACTTC.

V gene TRBV5-1 combines with J gene TRBJ1-2, with D possibly TRBD1 on 5 matching bases. CDR1 and CDR2 (germline): SGHRS, YFSETQ. The V end lost 4 bases, the J end lost 4 bases, and 17 bases lay between the germline ends. The CDR3 extends over 15 amino acids. The CDR3 sequence is CASSPAGGSGYGYTF. DNA for the CDR3: TGCGCCAGCAGCCCAGCGGGGGGATCGGGCTATGGCTACACCTTC.

The genes are TRBV11-3 and TRBJ2-5; 7 bases fit TRBD1. The germline V gene has CDR1 SGHNT and CDR2 YENEEA. V shed 5 bases, J shed 3 bases, and the junction held 6 bases outside the gene matches. The CDR3 spans 14 residues. CDR3 in DNA: TGTGCCAGCAGCGAAGGGACAGCAGAAGAGACCCAGTACTTC. Protein: CASSEGTAEETQYF.

The chain's CDR3 is CASSGGTSFPDTQYF. The CDR3 nucleotides read TGCGCCAGCAGCGGCGGGACTAGCTTCCCAGATACGCAGTATTTT. The chain links TRBV5-1 to TRBJ2-3; TRBD2 aligns across 9 bases. J lost 4 bases, V lost 4 bases, and 7 bases had no gene match. CDR3 size: 15 residues. Germline V CDR1 and CDR2: SGHRS, YFSETQ.

The chain joins TRBV28 to TRBJ1-5; maybe TRBD1 (5 bases). The CDR3 extends over 14 amino acids. Trimming left V 5 bases short and J 0 bases short, with 8 bases between. Germline V CDR1 and CDR2: MDHEN, SYDVKM. The CDR3 spells CASSRGGSNQPQHF. DNA for the CDR3: TGTGCCAGCAGTCGCGGGGGTAGCAATCAGCCCCAGCATTTT.

This chain links TRBV19 with TRBJ1-5, with D hard to call. The CDR3 runs 13 residues. CDR1 is LNHDA and CDR2 is SQIVND in the germline V gene (reference sequence). Trimming removed 3 bases from V and 7 bases from J, with 10 bases in between. CDR3 coding DNA: TGTGCCAGTAGTATCCGGACGGGACAGCCCCAGCATTTT. Its translation: CASSIRTGQPQHF.

The chain is built from TRBV5-1 and TRBJ2-3; TRBD2 aligns across 7 bases. This CDR3 contains 15 residues. V was pared by 0 bases and J by 0 bases, with 1 base of the junction left unmatched. Per the germline V gene, CDR1 is SGHRS and CDR2 is YFSETQ. The CDR3 sequence is CASSLAGGSTDTQYF. The CDR3 coding sequence is TGCGCCAGCAGCTTGGCGGGGGGAAGCACAGATACGCAGTATTTT. The full variable domain, rest sourced from reference TRBV5-1 and TRBJ2-3, is KAGVTQTPRYLIKTRGQQVTLSCSPISGHRSVSWYQQTPGQGLQFLFEYFSETQRNKGNFPGRFSGRQFSNSRSEMNVSTLELGDSALYLCASSLAGGSTDTQYFGPGTRLTVL.

This clone appeared once. The V gene is TRBV12-2, the J gene TRBJ1-3. TRBV12-2 is labeled a pseudogene. The CDR3 is 15 amino acids. CDR3 sequence (DNA): TGTGCAAGCCGTGGAGGGTCACTTGTTGGAAACACCATATATTTT. Translation gives CASRGGSLVGNTIYF.

The chain recombines TRBV5-1 with TRBJ1-2, with 7 bases that match TRBD1. This CDR3 is built from 14 residues. The germline V gene encodes CDR1 SGHRS and CDR2 YFSETQ. The junction had 7 bases not matched to a gene; V was cut back by 4 bases and J by 4 bases. CDR3 in DNA: TGCGCCAGCAGCCCATCCGACAGGGTCTATGGCTACACCTTC. Amino acid sequence: CASSPSDRVYGYTF. Looking up the rest from reference TRBV5-1 and TRBJ1-2 gives the full variable domain: KAGVTQTPRYLIKTRGQQVTLSCSPISGHRSVSWYQQTPGQGLQFLFEYFSETQRNKGNFPGRFSGRQFSNSRSEMNVSTLELGDSALYLCASSPSDRVYGYTFGSGTRLTVV.

The chain joins TRBV3-1 (or the pseudogene TRBV3-2) to TRBJ2-2; D is perhaps TRBD1 (5 bases). The CDR3 extends over 13 amino acids. The V and J ends lost 4 bases and 4 bases respectively, with 7 bases between them. Germline CDR1 is LGHDT and CDR2 is YNNKEL (reference sequence). The CDR3 region has the DNA TGTGCCAGCAGCCCCAGGGTCACCGGGGAGCTGTTTTTT. It specifies CASSPRVTGELFF.

The rearrangement links TRBV5-4 to TRBJ2-4, with D uncertain. The V end was cut by 1 base, the J end by 8 bases, with 16 bases between. Germline loops: CDR1 SGHNT, CDR2 YYREEE (reference sequence). The length of the CDR3 is 15 residues. The CDR3 DNA reads TGTGCCAGCAGCTTGAATTTGGGAACGATGGACATTCAGTACTTC. It encodes CASSLNLGTMDIQYF.

In regard to this clone: At one end, the junction sequence differs from germline, possibly due to a read error. V usage is TRBV19 and J usage is TRBJ1-1; D gene ambiguous. Germline assignment: CDR1 LNHDA and CDR2 SQIVND (reference sequence). This CDR3 spans 11 amino acids. CDR3 protein: CASIQNTEAFF. In DNA, the CDR3 is TGTGCAAGTATCCAGAACACTGAAGCTTTCTTT.

J is TRBJ2-1 and V is TRBV11-3; 8 nucleotides match TRBD2. V trimming: 1 base; J trimming: 0 bases; junction bases outside the gene matches: 5. The CDR3 runs 17 residues. The germline CDR1 and CDR2 sequences are SGHNT and YENEEA. The CDR3 loop is CASSLVAGGSSYNEQFF. CDR3 DNA: TGTGCCAGCAGCTTAGTTGCGGGAGGAAGCTCCTACAATGAGCAGTTCTTC.

The rearrangement joins TRBV18 to TRBJ2-2, with TRBD2 identical over 11 bases. CDR3 length: 14 amino acids. With 8 bases clipped from V and 5 bases from J, the junction kept 4 bases outside the gene matches. Germline-derived CDR1 and CDR2 are KGHSH and LQKENI. The CDR3 DNA reads TGTGCCAGCCAACTAGCGGGAGTTACCGGGGAGCTGTTTTTT. Translated, it gives CASQLAGVTGELFF.

The chain uses TRBV4-2 and TRBJ2-7; TRBD2 matches at 9 bases. Germline assignment: CDR1 LGHNA and CDR2 YNFKEQ. There are 17 residues in the CDR3. Trimming removed 4 bases from V and 3 bases from J; junction bases left unmatched: 13. CDR3 residues: CASSPRGGLAGYYEQYF. CDR3 in DNA: TGTGCCAGCAGCCCCCGAGGAGGGCTAGCGGGATACTACGAGCAGTACTTC.

This sequence joins TRBV7-9 and TRBJ1-2, with TRBD1 as a possible D gene (5 bases). V gave up 5 bases and J gave up 2 bases, with 12 bases separating them. Germline V CDR1 and CDR2: SEHNR, FQNEAQ (reference sequence). The CDR3 has 14 amino acids. The chain's CDR3 is CASSRNEGNYGYTF. CDR3 DNA sequence: TGTGCCAGCAGCCGCAACGAGGGGAACTATGGCTACACCTTC.

The rearrangement uses TRBV7-9 and TRBJ2-2; 10 positions match TRBD1. Germline V lookup: CDR1 SEHNR, CDR2 FQNEAQ (reference sequence). V lost 3 bases, J lost 7 bases, and 5 bases stayed unmatched. The CDR3 sequence is 15 residues long. CDR3 nucleotides: TGTGCCAGCAGCTTTCGACAGGGGGCAAGCGGGGAGCTGTTTTTT. Residues: CASSFRQGASGELFF.

V and J are TRBV7-3 and TRBJ1-2, with TRBD1 as a possible D gene (5 bases). Trimming stripped 4 bases from V and 8 bases from J, with 14 bases between. Germline V gene lookup returns CDR1 SGHTA and CDR2 FQGTGA. The CDR3 spans 13 residues. As DNA, the CDR3 is TGTGCCAGCAGCTGGCAGCAGGGTTACGGCTACACCTTC. Translation gives CASSWQQGYGYTF.